This T cell receptor beta chain was recorded in a study of cytomegalovirus exposure and HLA in healthy donors. For the study at large: The use of the same platform for the 90 to 150 validation repertoires and the roughly 700 first-cohort repertoires was reported by a later analysis. Findings of the study overall: Reports indicated that the classifier achieved high specificity and sensitivity in diagnosing cytomegalovirus status.

Worth noting for this clone: The antigen is unknown.

The assay was immunoSEQ multiplex PCR, and TCRdb's table has in-frame clones only and misses some. The sample carries 150,000 or so clones, roughly nine tenths recorded once. CDR1 and CDR2 (germline): SGHRS, YFSETQ. After removal of 0 bases from V and 0 bases from J, the junction contained 9 bases not matched to a gene. The CDR3 contains 18 residues. The donors were members of the validation cohort, which comprised roughly 120 subjects and was separate from the first cohort of 666 subjects. The V call is TRBV5-1, the J call TRBJ1-2, with 9 bases that match TRBD1. The sequenced material came from PBMCs. The TCR originated in a woman aged 18-30 years in good health and CMV-seronegative. The CDR3 DNA follows: TGCGCCAGCAGCTTGGACCCGGACAGGGGCCCTACTAACTATGGCTACACCTTC. It yields the protein CASSLDPDRGPTNYGYTF.